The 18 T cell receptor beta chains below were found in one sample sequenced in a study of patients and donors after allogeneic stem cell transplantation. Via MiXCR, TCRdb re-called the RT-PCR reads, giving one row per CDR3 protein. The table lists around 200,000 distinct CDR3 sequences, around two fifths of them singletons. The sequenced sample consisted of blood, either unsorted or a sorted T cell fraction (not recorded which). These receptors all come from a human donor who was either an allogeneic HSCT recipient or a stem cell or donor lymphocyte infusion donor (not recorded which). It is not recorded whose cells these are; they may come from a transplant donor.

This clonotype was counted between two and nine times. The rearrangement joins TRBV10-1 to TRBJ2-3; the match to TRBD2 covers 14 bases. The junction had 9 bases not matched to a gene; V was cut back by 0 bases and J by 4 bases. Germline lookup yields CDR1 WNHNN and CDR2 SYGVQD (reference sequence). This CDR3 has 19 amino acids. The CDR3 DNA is TGCGCCAGCAGTGAGTCCCCCGGGACTAGCGGGGGCTGGGCAGATACGCAGTATTTT. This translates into CASSESPGTSGGWADTQYF.

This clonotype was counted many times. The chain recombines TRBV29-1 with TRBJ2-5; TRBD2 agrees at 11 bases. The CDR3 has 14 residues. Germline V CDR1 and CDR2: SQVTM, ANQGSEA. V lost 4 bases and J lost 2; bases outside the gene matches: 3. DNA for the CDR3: TGCAGCGTTGTGGGACTAGCGGTACAAGAGACCCAGTACTTC. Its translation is CSVVGLAVQETQYF.

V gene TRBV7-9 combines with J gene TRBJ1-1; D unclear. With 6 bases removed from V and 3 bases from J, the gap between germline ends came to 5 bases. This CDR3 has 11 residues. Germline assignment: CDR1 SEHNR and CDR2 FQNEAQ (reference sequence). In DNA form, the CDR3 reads TGTGCCAGCAGAGTGTACACTGAAGCTTTCTTT. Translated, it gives CASRVYTEAFF. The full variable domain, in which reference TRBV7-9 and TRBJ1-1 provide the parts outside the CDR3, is DTGVSQNPRHKITKRGQNVTFRCDPISEHNRLYWYRQTLGQGPEFLTYFQNEAQLEKSRLLSDRFSAERPKGSFSTLEIQRTEQGDSAMYLCASRVYTEAFFGQGTRLTVV.

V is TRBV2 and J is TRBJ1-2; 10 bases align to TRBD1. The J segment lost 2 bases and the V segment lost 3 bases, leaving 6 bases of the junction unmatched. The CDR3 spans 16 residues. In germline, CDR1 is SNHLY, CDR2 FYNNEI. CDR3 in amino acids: CASSDQDRGLNYGYTF. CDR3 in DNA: TGTGCCAGCAGTGACCAGGACAGGGGGTTGAACTATGGCTACACCTTC.

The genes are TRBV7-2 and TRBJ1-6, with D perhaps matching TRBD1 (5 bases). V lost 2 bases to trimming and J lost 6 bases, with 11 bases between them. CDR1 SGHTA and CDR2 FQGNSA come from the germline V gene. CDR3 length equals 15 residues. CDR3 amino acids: CASSLLRQPNSPLHF. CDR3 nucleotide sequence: TGTGCCAGCAGCTTACTTCGACAGCCTAATTCACCCCTCCACTTT. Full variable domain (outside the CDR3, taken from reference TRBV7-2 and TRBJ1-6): GAGVSQSPSNKVTEKGKDVELRCDPISGHTALYWYRQSLGQGLEFLIYFQGNSAPDKSGLPSDRFSAERTGGSVSTLTIQRTQQEDSAVYLCASSLLRQPNSPLHFGNGTRLTVT.

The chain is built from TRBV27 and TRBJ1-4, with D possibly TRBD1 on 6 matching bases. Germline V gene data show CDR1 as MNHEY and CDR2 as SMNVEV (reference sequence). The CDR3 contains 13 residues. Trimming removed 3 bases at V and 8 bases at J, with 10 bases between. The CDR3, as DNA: TGTGCCAGCAGTTTCTCGACAGGCGAAAAACTGTTTTTT. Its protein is CASSFSTGEKLFF. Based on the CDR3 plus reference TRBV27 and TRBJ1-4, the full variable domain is EAQVTQNPRYLITVTGKKLTVTCSQNMNHEYMSWYRQDPGLGLRQIYYSMNVEVTDKGDVPEGYKVSRKEKRNFPLILESPSPNQTSLYFCASSFSTGEKLFFGSGTQLSVL.

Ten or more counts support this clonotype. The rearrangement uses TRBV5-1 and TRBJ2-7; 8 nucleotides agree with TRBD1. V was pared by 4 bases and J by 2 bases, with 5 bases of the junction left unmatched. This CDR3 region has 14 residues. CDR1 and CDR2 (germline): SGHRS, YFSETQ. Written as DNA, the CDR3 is TGCGCCAGCAGCCCTAAGACAGGGGCCTACGAGCAGTACTTC. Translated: CASSPKTGAYEQYF.

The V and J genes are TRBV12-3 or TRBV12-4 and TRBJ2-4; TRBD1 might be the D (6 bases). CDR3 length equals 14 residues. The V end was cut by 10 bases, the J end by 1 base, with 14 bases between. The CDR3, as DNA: TGTGCCACGTCAATGAGGGGGGCCAAAAACATTCAGTACTTC. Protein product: CATSMRGAKNIQYF.

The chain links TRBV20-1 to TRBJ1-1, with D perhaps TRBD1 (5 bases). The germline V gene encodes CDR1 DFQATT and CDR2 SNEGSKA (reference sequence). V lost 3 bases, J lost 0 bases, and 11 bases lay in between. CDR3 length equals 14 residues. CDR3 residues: CSASRGAMNTEAFF. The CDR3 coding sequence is TGCAGTGCTAGTAGGGGCGCCATGAACACTGAAGCTTTCTTT.

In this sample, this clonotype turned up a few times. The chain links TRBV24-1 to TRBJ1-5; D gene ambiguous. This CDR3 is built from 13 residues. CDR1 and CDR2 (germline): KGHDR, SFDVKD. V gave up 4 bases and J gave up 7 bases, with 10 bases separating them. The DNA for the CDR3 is TGTGCCACCAGTGACCTCCCGGGGCAGCCCCAGCATTTT. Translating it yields CATSDLPGQPQHF.

This CDR3 is CASRWGPGGTEAFF. CDR3 coding DNA: TGTGCCAGCAGATGGGGCCCAGGTGGGACTGAAGCTTTCTTT. The rearrangement uses TRBV5-6 and TRBJ1-1, with D perhaps matching TRBD1 (5 bases). The length of the CDR3 is 14 residues. The ends were cut back, 5 bases at V and 5 bases at J, with 16 bases in the middle. CDR1 and CDR2 from the germline V gene are SGHDT and YYEEEE.

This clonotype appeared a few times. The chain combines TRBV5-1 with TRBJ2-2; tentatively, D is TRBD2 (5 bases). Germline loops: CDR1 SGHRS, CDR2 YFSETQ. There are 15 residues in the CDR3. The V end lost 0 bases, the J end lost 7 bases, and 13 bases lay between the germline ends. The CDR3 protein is CASSLDGVSIGELFF. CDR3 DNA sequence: TGCGCCAGCAGCTTGGACGGGGTCTCGATCGGGGAGCTGTTTTTT.

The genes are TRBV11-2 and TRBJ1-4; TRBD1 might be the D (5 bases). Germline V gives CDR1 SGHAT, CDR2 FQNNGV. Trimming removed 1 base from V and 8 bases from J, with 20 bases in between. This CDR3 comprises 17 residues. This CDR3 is CASSLVPGHPQVEKLFF. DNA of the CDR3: TGTGCCAGCAGCTTAGTCCCCGGACACCCTCAGGTCGAAAAACTGTTTTTT.

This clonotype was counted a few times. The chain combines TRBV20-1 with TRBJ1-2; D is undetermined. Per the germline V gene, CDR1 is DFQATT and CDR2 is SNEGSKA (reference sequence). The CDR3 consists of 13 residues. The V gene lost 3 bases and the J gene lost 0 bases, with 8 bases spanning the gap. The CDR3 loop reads CSASPIANYGYTF. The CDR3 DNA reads TGCAGTGCTAGCCCCATCGCTAACTATGGCTACACCTTC.

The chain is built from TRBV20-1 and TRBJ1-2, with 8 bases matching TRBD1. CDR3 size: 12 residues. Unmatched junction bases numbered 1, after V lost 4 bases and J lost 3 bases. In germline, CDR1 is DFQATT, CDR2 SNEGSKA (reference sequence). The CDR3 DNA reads TGCAGTGCTACAGGGGGCGACTATGGCTACACCTTC. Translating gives CSATGGDYGYTF.

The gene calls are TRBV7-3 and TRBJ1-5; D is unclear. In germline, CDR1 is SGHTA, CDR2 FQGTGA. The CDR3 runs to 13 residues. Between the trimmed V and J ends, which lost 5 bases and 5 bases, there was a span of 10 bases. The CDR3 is CASSPLLDQPQHF. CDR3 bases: TGTGCCAGCAGCCCCCTACTCGATCAGCCCCAGCATTTT.

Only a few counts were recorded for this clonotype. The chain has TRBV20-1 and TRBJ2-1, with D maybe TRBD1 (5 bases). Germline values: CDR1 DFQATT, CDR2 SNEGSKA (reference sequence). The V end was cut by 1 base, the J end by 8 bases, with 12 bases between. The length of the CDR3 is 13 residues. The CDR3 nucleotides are TGCAGTGCTAGAGGCTACGACAGATATGAGCAGTTCTTC. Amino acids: CSARGYDRYEQFF.

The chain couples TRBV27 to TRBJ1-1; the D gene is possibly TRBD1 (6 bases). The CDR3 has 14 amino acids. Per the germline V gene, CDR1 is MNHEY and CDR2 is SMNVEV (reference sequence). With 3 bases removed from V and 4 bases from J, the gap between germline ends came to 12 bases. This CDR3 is CASSFSDRGTEAFF. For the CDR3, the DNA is TGTGCCAGCAGTTTCTCGGACAGAGGCACTGAAGCTTTCTTT.